Each of the 12 T cell receptor beta chains below was sequenced from the same sample in a study of early stage breast cancer tumors. The method was immunoSEQ multiplex PCR; TCRdb's version includes in-frame clones alone and lacks a portion of them. The sample has tens of thousands of clones, more than 60% seen once; the top ten hold roughly 3.4%. Sequences were obtained from blood. The receptor source for this set is a person aged 30-39 years with breast cancer.

This chain links TRBV18 with TRBJ2-5; 8 bases are a match to TRBD2. CDR1 and CDR2 (germline): KGHSH, LQKENI. V shed 3 bases, J shed 3 bases, and the junction held 6 bases outside the gene matches. There are 15 residues in the CDR3. DNA of the CDR3: TGTGCCAGCTCACCCCGACTAGCGACGAAAGAGACCCAGTACTTC. This translates into CASSPRLATKETQYF. The full variable domain, with the rest looked up from reference TRBV18 and TRBJ2-5, is NAGVMQNPRHLVRRRGQEARLRCSPMKGHSHVYWYRQLPEEGLKFMVYLQKENIIDESGMPKERFSAEFPKEGPSILRIQQVVRGDSAAYFCASSPRLATKETQYFGPGTRLLVL.

V and J are TRBV5-6 and TRBJ2-5; possible D gene TRBD1, 6 bases. This CDR3 spans 14 amino acids. Per germline, CDR1 SGHDT and CDR2 YYEEEE. V shed 4 bases and J shed 6 bases, with 16 bases lying between them. The CDR3 region has the DNA TGTGCCAGCAGCCCAGTTGGGACAATAAAGACCCAGTACTTC. Its protein is CASSPVGTIKTQYF.

The V gene is TRBV6-1, the J gene TRBJ2-1, with TRBD2 matching over 11 bases. V gave up 3 bases and J gave up 2 bases; unmatched junction bases: 9. The length of the CDR3 is 18 residues. Germline CDR1 MNHNS, CDR2 SASEGT. Here the CDR3 DNA reads TGTGCCAGCAGTGACCTTTGGGAACTAGCGGGAGCCTACAATGAGCAGTTCTTC. This sequence encodes CASSDLWELAGAYNEQFF.

V gene TRBV5-1 combines with J gene TRBJ2-2, with D possibly being TRBD1 (6 bases). The germline gives CDR1 SGHRS, CDR2 YFSETQ. This CDR3 comprises 14 residues. The V end lost 2 bases, the J end lost 2 bases, and 7 bases lay between the germline ends. This CDR3 reads CASSLQGNTGELFF. DNA for the CDR3: TGCGCCAGCAGCTTACAGGGAAACACCGGGGAGCTGTTTTTT. The full variable domain, completed using reference TRBV5-1 and TRBJ2-2, is KAGVTQTPRYLIKTRGQQVTLSCSPISGHRSVSWYQQTPGQGLQFLFEYFSETQRNKGNFPGRFSGRQFSNSRSEMNVSTLELGDSALYLCASSLQGNTGELFFGEGSRLTVL.

This clone was counted between two and nine times. V usage is TRBV29-1 and J usage is TRBJ2-1; 10 positions agree with TRBD2. This CDR3 has 19 amino acids. V shed 3 bases, J shed 0 bases, and the junction held 14 bases outside the gene matches. Germline values: CDR1 SQVTM, CDR2 ANQGSEA. CDR3 sequence: CSVEGLAGGIRSSYNEQFF. The CDR3 bases are TGCAGCGTTGAGGGATTAGCGGGAGGAATAAGGAGCTCCTACAATGAGCAGTTCTTC.

This sequence joins TRBV5-5 and TRBJ1-3; D remains ambiguous. The CDR3 sequence is 15 residues long. V dropped 4 bases and J dropped 1 base, with 12 bases sitting between them. In germline, CDR1 is SGHKS, CDR2 YYEKEE (reference sequence). The CDR3 region is CASSATPESGNTIYF. The CDR3 bases are TGTGCCAGCAGCGCCACCCCCGAATCTGGAAACACCATATATTTT.

The chain has TRBV11-2 and TRBJ1-6; the match to TRBD1 covers 7 bases. V gave up 1 base and J gave up 9 bases; unmatched junction bases: 12. Germline V gene lookup returns CDR1 SGHAT and CDR2 FQNNGV. The CDR3 has 17 amino acids. The CDR3 coding sequence is TGTGCCAGCAGCTTAGCCACAACAGGGGAAAATCGTTCACCCCTCCACTTT. Encoded protein: CASSLATTGENRSPLHF.

The CDR3, as DNA: TGTGCCAGCTCCGAGGGCAACTATAATTCACCCCTCCACTTT. This encodes CASSEGNYNSPLHF. The V call is TRBV6-5, the J call TRBJ1-6, with D unclear. The CDR3 has 14 residues. The V end was cut by 8 bases, the J end by 3 bases, with 11 bases between. Germline CDR1 MNHEY, CDR2 SVGAGI.

CDR3 sequence: CASSYSSSGANVLTF. The CDR3 nucleotides are TGTGCCAGCAGTTACTCGAGCTCTGGGGCCAACGTCCTGACTTTC. The chain links TRBV6-5 to TRBJ2-6; D uncertain. This CDR3 has 15 amino acids. Per germline, CDR1 MNHEY and CDR2 SVGAGI. Trimming removed 0 bases from V and 0 bases from J, with 3 bases in between.

The chain employs TRBV11-3 and TRBJ2-2, with D possibly TRBD2 on 6 matching bases. CDR1 and CDR2 from the germline V gene are SGHNT and YENEEA. Between the trimmed V and J ends, which lost 3 bases and 5 bases, there was a span of 10 bases. This CDR3 contains 14 residues. CDR3 bases: TGTGCCAGCAGCTTCCGAGGGAGGACCGGGGAGCTGTTTTTT. It yields the protein CASSFRGRTGELFF.

The chain joins TRBV6-5 to TRBJ1-1; D uncertain. The CDR3 loop spans 11 amino acids. Trimming took off 6 bases at V and 4 bases at J, with 6 bases between the two ends. Germline lookup yields CDR1 MNHEY and CDR2 SVGAGI. CDR3 in amino acids: CASSRSTEAFF. Here the CDR3 DNA reads TGTGCCAGCAGCCGAAGCACTGAAGCTTTCTTT.

The chain has TRBV7-9 and TRBJ1-4, with 9 bases aligning to TRBD1. The germline V gene has CDR1 SEHNR and CDR2 FQNEAQ (reference sequence). Trimming at V came to 5 bases and at J to 8 bases, leaving 6 bases not matched to a gene. The CDR3 is 14 residues long. The chain's CDR3 is CASSPRQGDEKLFF. CDR3 nucleotide sequence: TGTGCCAGCAGCCCCCGACAGGGGGACGAAAAACTGTTTTTT.